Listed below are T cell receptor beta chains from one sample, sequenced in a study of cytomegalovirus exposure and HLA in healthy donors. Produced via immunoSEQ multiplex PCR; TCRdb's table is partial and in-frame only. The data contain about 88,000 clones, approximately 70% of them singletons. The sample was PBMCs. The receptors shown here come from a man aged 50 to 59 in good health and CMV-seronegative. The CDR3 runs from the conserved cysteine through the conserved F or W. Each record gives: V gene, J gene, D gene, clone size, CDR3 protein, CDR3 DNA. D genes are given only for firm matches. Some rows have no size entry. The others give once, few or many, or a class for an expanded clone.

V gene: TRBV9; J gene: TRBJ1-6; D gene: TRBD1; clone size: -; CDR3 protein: CASSVGGGGYNSPLHF; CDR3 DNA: TGTGCCAGCAGCGTAGGAGGGGGCGGTTATAATTCACCCCTCCACTTT
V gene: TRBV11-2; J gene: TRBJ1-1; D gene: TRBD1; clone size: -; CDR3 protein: CASSSGQGWITEAFF; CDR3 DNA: TGTGCCAGCAGTTCAGGACAGGGCTGGATCACTGAAGCTTTCTTT
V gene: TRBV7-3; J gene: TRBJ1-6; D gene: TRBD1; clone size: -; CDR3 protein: CASGVGGGNSPLHF; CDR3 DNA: TGTGCCAGCGGCGTAGGGGGCGGTAATTCACCTCTCCACTTT
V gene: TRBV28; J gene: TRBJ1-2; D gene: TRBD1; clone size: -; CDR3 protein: CASSLGTARGYTF; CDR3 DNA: TGTGCCAGCAGTTTAGGGACAGCTAGAGGCTACACCTTC
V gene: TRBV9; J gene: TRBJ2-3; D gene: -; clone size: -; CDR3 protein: CASSPHPGLDTQYF; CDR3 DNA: TGTGCCAGCAGCCCTCACCCTGGACTGGATACGCAGTATTTT
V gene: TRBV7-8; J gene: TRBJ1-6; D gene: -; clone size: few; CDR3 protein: CASSLGRRVYNSPLHF; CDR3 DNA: TGTGCCAGCAGCTTAGGACGCAGGGTCTATAATTCACCCCTCCACTTT
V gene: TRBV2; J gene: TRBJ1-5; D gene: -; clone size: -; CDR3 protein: CASSQGSRVFGGNQPQHF; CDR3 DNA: TGTGCCAGCAGCCAAGGAAGTCGGGTTTTCGGCGGCAATCAGCCCCAGCATTTT
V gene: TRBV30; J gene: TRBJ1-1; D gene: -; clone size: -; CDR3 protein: CASQDSPNTEAFF; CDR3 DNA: TGTGCCTCCCAGGACAGTCCGAACACTGAAGCTTTCTTT
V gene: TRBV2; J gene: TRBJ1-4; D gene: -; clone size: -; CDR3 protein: CASSGRREGEKLFF; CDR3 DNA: TGTGCCAGCAGTGGGCGCAGGGAGGGGGAAAAACTGTTTTTT
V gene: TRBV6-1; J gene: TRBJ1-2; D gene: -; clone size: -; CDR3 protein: CASSEGGGSYGYTF; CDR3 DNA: TGTGCCAGCAGTGAAGGGGGCGGATCCTATGGCTACACCTTC
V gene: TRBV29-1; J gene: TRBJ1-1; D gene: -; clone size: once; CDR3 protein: CSCTHGNTEAFF; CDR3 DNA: TGCAGTTGCACGCACGGGAATACTGAAGCTTTCTTT
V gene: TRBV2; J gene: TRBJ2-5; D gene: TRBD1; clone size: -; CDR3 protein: CASSEGGTGLQETQYF; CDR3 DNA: TGTGCCAGCAGTGAAGGCGGGACAGGACTCCAAGAGACCCAGTACTTC
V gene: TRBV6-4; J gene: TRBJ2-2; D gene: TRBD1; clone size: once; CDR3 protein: CASRWTGSAGELFF; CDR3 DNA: TGTGCCAGCAGATGGACAGGGAGCGCCGGGGAGCTGTTTTTT
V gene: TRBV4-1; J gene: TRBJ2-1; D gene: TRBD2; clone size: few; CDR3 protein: CASSHGTSGHNEQFF; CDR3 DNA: TGCGCCAGCAGCCATGGGACTAGCGGCCACAATGAGCAGTTCTTC
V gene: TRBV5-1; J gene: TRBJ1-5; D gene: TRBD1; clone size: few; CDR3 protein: CASSPQGQGGQPQHF; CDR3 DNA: TGCGCCAGCAGCCCCCAGGGACAGGGAGGTCAGCCCCAGCATTTT
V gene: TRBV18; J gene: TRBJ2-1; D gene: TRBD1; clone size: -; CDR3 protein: CASSPGQINEQFF; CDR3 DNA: TGTGCCAGCTCACCGGGACAGATCAATGAGCAGTTCTTC
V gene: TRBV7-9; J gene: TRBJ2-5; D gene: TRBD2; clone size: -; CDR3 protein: CASSLGERGAEETQYF; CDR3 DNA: TGTGCCAGCAGCTTAGGGGAGCGGGGGGCGGAAGAGACCCAGTACTTC